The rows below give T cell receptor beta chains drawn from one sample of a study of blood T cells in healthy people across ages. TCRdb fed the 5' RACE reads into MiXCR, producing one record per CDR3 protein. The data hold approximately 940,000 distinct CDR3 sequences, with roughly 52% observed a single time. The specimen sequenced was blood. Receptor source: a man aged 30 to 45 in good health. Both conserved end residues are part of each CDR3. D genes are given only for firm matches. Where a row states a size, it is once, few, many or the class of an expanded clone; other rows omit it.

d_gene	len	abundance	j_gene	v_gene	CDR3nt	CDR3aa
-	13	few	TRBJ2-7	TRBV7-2	TGTGCCAGCAGCTTTGGGAGCGTCGGTGAGCAGTACTTC	CASSFGSVGEQYF
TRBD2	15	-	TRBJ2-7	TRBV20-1	TGCAGTGCTAGAACCCCGACTAGCGCCTACTACGAGCAGTACTTC	CSARTPTSAYYEQYF
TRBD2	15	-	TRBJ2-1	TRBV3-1	TGTGCCAGCAGCCCTCCGGGACTAGCGGCCCATGAGCAGTTCTTC	CASSPPGLAAHEQFF
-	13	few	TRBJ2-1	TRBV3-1	TGTGCCAGCAGCCAAGACAGGCACAATGAGCAGTTCTTC	CASSQDRHNEQFF
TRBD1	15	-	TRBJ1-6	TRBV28	TGTGCCAGCAGGGACGGGACAGGGGTCGGATCACCCCTCCACTTT	CASRDGTGVGSPLHF
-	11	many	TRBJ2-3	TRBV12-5	TGTGCTAGTGGTTTGGCAGATACGCAGTATTTT	CASGLADTQYF
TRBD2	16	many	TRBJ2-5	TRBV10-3	TGTGCCACCGGAGGGCCTAGACTAGCGGGGGAAGAGACCCAGTACTTC	CATGGPRLAGEETQYF
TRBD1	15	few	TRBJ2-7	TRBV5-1	TGCGCCAGCAGCCCTCCGGACAGGTTAACCTACGAGCAGTACTTC	CASSPPDRLTYEQYF
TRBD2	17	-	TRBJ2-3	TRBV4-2	TGTGCCAGCAGCCAGGAGCAGCGGGGGGGCTTATCAGATACGCAGTATTTT	CASSQEQRGGLSDTQYF
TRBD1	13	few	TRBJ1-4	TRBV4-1	TGCGCCAGCAGCCAACGAACAGGGGGGAAACTGTTTTTT	CASSQRTGGKLFF
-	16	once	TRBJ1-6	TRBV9	TGTGCCAGCAGCGTAGGGGGAGGGACGGGTCATTCACCCCTCCACTTT	CASSVGGGTGHSPLHF
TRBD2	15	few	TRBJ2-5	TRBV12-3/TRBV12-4	TGTGCCAGCAGTGATCGACTAGCGGGTGTTGAGACCCAGTACTTC	CASSDRLAGVETQYF
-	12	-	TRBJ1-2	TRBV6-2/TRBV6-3	TGTGCCAGCAGTCCCCGGGACCTACGCTACACCTTC	CASSPRDLRYTF
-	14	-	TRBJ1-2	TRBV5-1	TGCGCCAGCAGCCTCATGACAGTAGCCTATGGCTACACCTTC	CASSLMTVAYGYTF
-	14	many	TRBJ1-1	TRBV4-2	TGTGCCAGCAGCCGTCCCGGGCGGGACACTGAAGCTTTCTTT	CASSRPGRDTEAFF
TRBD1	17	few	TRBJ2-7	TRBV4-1	TGCGCCAGCAGCCAGCCGGATCCGGGACAGGGGACCTACGAGCAGTACTTC	CASSQPDPGQGTYEQYF
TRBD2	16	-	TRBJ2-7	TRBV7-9	TGTACCAGCAGCTTAGGGAAAGCGGGACTCGACTACGAGCAGTACTTC	CTSSLGKAGLDYEQYF
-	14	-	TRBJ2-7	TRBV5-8	TGTGCCAGCAGCTTGATCAGGCGCTCCTACGAGCAGTACTTC	CASSLIRRSYEQYF
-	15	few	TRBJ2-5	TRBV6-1	TGTGCCAGCAGTGAAGAGAAAAGGGCCCAAGAGGCCCAGTACTTC	CASSEEKRAQEAQYF
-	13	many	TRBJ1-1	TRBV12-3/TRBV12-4	TGTGCCAGCAGTTGGGGCAAGAACACTGAAGCTTTCTTT	CASSWGKNTEAFF
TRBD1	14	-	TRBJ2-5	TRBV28	TGTGCCAGCAGTCGGGACAGCCCCACAGAGACCCAGTACTTC	CASSRDSPTETQYF
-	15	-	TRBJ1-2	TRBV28	TGTGCCAGCAGCCAAGGGAGGGGAGTATTTGGTGGCTACACCTTC	CASSQGRGVFGGYTF
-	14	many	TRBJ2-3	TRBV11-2	TGTGCCAGCAGCTTAAGAGCGATGGAAGGCACGCAGTATTTT	CASSLRAMEGTQYF
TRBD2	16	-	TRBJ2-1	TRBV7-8	TGTGCCAGCAGCGAAAAGACTAGCGTACCCTACAATGAGCAGTTCTTC	CASSEKTSVPYNEQFF
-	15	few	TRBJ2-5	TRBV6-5	TGTGCCAGCAGTTACTCCGGTGACGGAGGGGGGACCCAGTACTTC	CASSYSGDGGGTQYF
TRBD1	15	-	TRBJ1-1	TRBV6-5	TGTGCCAGCAGTACAGACAGGGGGGTTTACACTGAAGCTTTCTTT	CASSTDRGVYTEAFF
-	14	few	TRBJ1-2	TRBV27	TGTGCCAGCAGTTCCTTTGAAGCTAACTATGGCTACACCTTC	CASSSFEANYGYTF
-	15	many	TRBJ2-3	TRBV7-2	TGTGCCAGCAGCTTGGGACGTACTAGCACAGATACGCAGTATTTT	CASSLGRTSTDTQYF
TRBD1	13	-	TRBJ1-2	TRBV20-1	TGCAGTGCCCCGGGACAGGGGGCTTCTGGCTACACCTTC	CSAPGQGASGYTF
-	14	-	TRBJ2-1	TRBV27	TGTGCCAGCAGTCGTAGCCGGGACCTCAATGAGCAGTTCTTC	CASSRSRDLNEQFF
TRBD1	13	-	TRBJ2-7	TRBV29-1	TGCAGCGCCCGGACAGGGGAGTTCTACGAGCAGTACTTC	CSARTGEFYEQYF
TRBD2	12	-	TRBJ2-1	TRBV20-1	TGCATCGGGCGGGGACTAGCCCATGAGCAGTTCTTC	CIGRGLAHEQFF
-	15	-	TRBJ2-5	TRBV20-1	TGCAGTGCTGCCCCCCGGTTGAGGACTCAAGAGACCCAGTACTTC	CSAAPRLRTQETQYF
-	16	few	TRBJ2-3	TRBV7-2	TGTGCCAGCAGCGTACTACAGGGGGGGAAGAGTCATACGCAGTATTTT	CASSVLQGGKSHTQYF
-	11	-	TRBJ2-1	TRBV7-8	TGTGCCAGCAGCTCCTCTTTGGTGCAGTTCTTC	CASSSSLVQFF
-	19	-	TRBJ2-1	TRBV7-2	TGTGCCAGCAGCTATCGCAGCGGAGGTGATAGGAGCTCCTACAATGAGCAGTTCTTC	CASSYRSGGDRSSYNEQFF
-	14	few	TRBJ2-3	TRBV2	TGTGCCAGCAGCAACAGGGTTCCGACAGATACGCAGTATTTT	CASSNRVPTDTQYF
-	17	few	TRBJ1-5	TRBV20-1	TGCAGTGCTAGTATGAGCCAGGGCGTCTATAGCAATCAGCCCCAGCATTTT	CSASMSQGVYSNQPQHF
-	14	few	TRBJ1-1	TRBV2	TGTGCCAGCAGTGAAGGTATGGGGGGGACTGAAGCTTTCTTT	CASSEGMGGTEAFF
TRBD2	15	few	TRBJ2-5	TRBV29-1	TGCAGCGTTGCCGGGACTAGCGGGGGAGTAGAGACCCAGTACTTC	CSVAGTSGGVETQYF
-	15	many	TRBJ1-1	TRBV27	TGTGCCAGCAGTCTCGACATGACAGGGAACACTGAAGCTTTCTTT	CASSLDMTGNTEAFF
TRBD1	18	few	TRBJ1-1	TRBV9	TGTGCCAGCAGCGGCCGATGGGACAGGGGGCGCGTGGGCACTGAAGCTTTCTTT	CASSGRWDRGRVGTEAFF
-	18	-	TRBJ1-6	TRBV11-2	TGTGCCAGCAGCCTAAACTTCGACAGGAGCTCCTATAATTCACCCCTCCACTTT	CASSLNFDRSSYNSPLHF
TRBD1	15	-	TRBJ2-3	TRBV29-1	TGCAGCGTCCAACCCCGGGACAGGGGAACAGATACGCAGTATTTT	CSVQPRDRGTDTQYF
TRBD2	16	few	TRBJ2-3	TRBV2	TGTGCCAGCAGTGGCCTAGCGGGGGCCTACACAGATACGCAGTATTTT	CASSGLAGAYTDTQYF
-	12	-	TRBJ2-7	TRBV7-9	TGTGCCAGCAGCTCTACTAGAGATGAGCAGTACTTC	CASSSTRDEQYF
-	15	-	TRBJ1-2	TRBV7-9	TGTGCCAGCAGCTTAGAAACAGCTGGACACTATGGCTACACCTTC	CASSLETAGHYGYTF
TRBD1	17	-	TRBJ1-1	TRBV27	TGTGCCAGCAGTTTAGGCCGGGGACAGGGAGGAACCACTGAAGCTTTCTTT	CASSLGRGQGGTTEAFF
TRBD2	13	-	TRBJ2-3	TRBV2	TGTGCCAGCACTCCGGGGGGGGCGGATACGCAGTATTTT	CASTPGGADTQYF
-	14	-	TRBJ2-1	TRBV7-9	TGTGCCAGCAGCGAGGGGGGGATGAACAATGAGCAGTTCTTC	CASSEGGMNNEQFF
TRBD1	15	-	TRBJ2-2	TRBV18	TGTGCCAGCTCAGGTCCGGGACAGTATACCGGGGAGCTGTTTTTT	CASSGPGQYTGELFF
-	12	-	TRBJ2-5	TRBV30	TGTGCCTGGGGGGACGGGCAAGAGACCCAGTACTTC	CAWGDGQETQYF
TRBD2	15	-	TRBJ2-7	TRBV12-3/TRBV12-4	TGTGCCAGCAGTTTGGGCGGGGGGCCCCACAATGAGCAGTACTTC	CASSLGGGPHNEQYF